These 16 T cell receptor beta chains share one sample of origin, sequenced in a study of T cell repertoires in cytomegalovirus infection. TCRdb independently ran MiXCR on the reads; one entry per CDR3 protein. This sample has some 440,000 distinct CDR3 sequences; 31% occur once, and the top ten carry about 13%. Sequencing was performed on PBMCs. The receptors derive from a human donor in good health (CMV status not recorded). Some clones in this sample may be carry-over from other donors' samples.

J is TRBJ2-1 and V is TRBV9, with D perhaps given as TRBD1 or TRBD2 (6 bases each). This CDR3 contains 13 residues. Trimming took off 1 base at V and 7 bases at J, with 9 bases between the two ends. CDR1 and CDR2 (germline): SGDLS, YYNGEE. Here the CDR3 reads CASSVSGANEQFF. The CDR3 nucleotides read TGTGCCAGCAGCGTATCGGGGGCAAATGAGCAGTTCTTC.

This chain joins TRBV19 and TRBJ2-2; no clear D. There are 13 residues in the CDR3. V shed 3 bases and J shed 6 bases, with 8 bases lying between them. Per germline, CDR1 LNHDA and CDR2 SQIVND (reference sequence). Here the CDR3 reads CASSIVAAGELFF. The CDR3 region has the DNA TGTGCCAGTAGTATCGTAGCAGCCGGGGAGCTGTTTTTT.

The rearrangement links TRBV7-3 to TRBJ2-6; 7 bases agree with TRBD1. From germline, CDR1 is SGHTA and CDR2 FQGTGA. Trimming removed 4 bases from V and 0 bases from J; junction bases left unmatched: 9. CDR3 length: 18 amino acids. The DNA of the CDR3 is TGTGCCAGCAGCTCGTGGGACAGAATTGCCTCTGGGGCCAACGTCCTGACTTTC. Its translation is CASSSWDRIASGANVLTF.

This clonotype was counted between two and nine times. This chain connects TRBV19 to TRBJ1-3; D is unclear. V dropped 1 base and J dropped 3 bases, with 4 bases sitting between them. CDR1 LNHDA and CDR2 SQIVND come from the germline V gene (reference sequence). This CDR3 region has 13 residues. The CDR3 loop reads CASSIAGGNTIYF. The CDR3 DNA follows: TGTGCCAGTAGTATAGCCGGTGGAAACACCATATATTTT.

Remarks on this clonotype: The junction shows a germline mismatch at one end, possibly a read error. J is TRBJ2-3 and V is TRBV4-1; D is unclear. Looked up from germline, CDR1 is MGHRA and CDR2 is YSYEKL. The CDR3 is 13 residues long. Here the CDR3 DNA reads TGCGCCAGCAGCCAGCCGTTCCCAGATACGCCGTATTTT. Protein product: CASSQPFPDTPYF.

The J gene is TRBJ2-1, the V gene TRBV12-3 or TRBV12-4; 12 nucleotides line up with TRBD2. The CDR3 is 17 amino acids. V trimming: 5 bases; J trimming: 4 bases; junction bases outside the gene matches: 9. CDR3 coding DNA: TGTGCCAGCAGTCTACGCCTAGCGGGGGGGCGGTACAATGAGCAGTTCTTC. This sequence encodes CASSLRLAGGRYNEQFF.

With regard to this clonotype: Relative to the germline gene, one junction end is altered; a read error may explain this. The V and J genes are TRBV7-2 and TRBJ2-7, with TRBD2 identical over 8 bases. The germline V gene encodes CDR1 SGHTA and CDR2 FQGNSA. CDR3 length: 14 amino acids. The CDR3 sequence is CASRTPGLAYDQYF. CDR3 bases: TGTGCCAGCAGAACTCCTGGACTAGCCTACGATCAGTACTTC.

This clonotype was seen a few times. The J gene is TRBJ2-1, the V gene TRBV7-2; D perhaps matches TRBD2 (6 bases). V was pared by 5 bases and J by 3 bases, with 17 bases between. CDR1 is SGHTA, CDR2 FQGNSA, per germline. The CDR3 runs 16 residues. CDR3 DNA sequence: TGTGCCAGCAGCCCCCCCGCCGGGACTTACTACAATGAGCAGTTCTTC. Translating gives CASSPPAGTYYNEQFF.

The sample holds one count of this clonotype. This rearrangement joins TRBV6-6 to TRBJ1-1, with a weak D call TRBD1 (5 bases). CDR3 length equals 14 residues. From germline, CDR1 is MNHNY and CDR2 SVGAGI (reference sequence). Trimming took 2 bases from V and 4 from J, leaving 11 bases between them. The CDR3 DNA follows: TGTGCCAGCAGTTACAAGGGGTATGGCACTGAAGCTTTCTTT. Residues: CASSYKGYGTEAFF.

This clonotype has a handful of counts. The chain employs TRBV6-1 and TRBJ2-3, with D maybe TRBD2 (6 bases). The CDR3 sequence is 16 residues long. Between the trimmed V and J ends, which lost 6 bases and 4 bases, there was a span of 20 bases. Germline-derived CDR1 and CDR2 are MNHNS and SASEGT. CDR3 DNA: TGTGCCAGCAGCCTTACTGGGGGGACCCCTCCAGATACGCAGTATTTT. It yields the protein CASSLTGGTPPDTQYF.

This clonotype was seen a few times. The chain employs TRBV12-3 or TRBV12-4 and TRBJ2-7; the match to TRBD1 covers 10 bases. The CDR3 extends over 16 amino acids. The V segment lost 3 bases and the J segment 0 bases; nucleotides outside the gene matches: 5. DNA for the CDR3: TGTGCCAGCAGTTTTGCCGGGACAGGGGTCTCCTACGAGCAGTACTTC. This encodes CASSFAGTGVSYEQYF.

In nucleotides, the CDR3 is TGTGCCAGCAGCCCTCCGGGGCGCGACACCGGGTATCTGTTTTTT. This sequence encodes CASSPPGRDTGYLFF. The gene calls are TRBV3-1 and TRBJ2-2, with D perhaps matching TRBD1 or TRBD2 (5 bases each). CDR1 and CDR2 (germline): LGHDT, YNNKEL (reference sequence). V lost 4 bases and J 14 bases, leaving 23 bases between the germline ends. CDR3 length: 15 residues.

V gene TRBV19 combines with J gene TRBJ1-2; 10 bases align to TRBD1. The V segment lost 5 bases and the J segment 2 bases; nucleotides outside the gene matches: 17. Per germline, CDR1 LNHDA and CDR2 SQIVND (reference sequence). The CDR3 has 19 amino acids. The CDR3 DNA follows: TGTGCCAGTAGTCCACGACCCTCGACCGGGACAGGGGCGAACTATGGCTACACCTTC. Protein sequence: CASSPRPSTGTGANYGYTF.

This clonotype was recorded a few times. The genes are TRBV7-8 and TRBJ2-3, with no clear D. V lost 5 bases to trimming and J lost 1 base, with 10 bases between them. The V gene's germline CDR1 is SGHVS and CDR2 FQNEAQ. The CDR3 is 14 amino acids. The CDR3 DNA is TGTGCCAGCAGCCGAGTGTGGGGCACAGATACGCAGTATTTT. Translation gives CASSRVWGTDTQYF.

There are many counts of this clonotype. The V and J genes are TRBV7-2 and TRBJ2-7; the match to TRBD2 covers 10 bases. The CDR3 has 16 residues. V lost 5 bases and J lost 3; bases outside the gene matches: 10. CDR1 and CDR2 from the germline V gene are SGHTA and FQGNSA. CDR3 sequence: CASSPRSAGGYYEQYF. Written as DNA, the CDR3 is TGTGCCAGCAGCCCCCGATCAGCGGGGGGGTACTACGAGCAGTACTTC. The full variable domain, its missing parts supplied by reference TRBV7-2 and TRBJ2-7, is GAGVSQSPSNKVTEKGKDVELRCDPISGHTALYWYRQSLGQGLEFLIYFQGNSAPDKSGLPSDRFSAERTGGSVSTLTIQRTQQEDSAVYLCASSPRSAGGYYEQYFGPGTRLTVT.

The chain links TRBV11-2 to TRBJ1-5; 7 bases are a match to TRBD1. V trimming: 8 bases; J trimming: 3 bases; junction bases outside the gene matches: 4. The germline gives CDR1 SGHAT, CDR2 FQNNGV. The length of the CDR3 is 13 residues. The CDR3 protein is CASAGQPNQPQHF. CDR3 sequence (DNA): TGTGCCAGCGCGGGACAGCCCAATCAGCCCCAGCATTTT.